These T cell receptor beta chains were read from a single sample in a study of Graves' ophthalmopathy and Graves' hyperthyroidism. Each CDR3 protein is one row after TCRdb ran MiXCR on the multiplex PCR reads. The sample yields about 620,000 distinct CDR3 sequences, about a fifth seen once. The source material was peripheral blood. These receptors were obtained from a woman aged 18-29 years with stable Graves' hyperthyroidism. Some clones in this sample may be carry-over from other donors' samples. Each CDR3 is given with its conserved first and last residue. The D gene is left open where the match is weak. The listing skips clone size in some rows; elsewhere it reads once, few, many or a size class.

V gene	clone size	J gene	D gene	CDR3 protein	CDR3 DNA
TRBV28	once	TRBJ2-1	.	CASNPGRLGDSYNEQFF	TGTGCCAGCAATCCGGGACGATTAGGGGACTCCTACAATGAGCAGTTCTTC
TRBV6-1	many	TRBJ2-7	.	CATGTRVLEQYF	TGTGCGACCGGGACCCGAGTCCTCGAGCAGTACTTC
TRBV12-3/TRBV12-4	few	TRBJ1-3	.	CASSFRGGPSGNTIYF	TGTGCCAGCAGTTTCCGGGGGGGGCCGTCTGGAAACACCATATATTTT
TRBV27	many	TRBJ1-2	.	CASSLTDANYGYTF	TGTGCCAGCAGTTTAACGGACGCTAACTATGGCTACACCTTC
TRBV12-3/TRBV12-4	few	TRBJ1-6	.	CASSKPDNSPLHF	TGTGCCAGCAGTAAACCAGATAATTCACCCCTCCACTTT
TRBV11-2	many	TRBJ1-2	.	CASSLVGPKRPGYTF	TGTGCCAGCAGCTTAGTAGGACCCAAAAGACCTGGCTACACCTTC
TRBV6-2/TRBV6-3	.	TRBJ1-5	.	CASSWRQFSQPQHF	TGTGCCAGCAGTTGGCGACAGTTTTCTCAGCCCCAGCATTTT
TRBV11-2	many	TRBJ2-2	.	CATEPRVTNTGELFF	TGTGCCACCGAGCCAAGGGTAACGAACACCGGGGAGCTGTTTTTT
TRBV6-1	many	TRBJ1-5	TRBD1	CASRFGTGPGQPQHF	TGTGCCAGCAGATTCGGGACAGGGCCAGGGCAGCCCCAGCATTTT
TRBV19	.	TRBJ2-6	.	CASSMGGTGANVLTF	TGTGCCAGTAGTATGGGGGGCACTGGGGCCAACGTCCTGACTTTC
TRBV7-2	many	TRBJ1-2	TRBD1	CASSLGQGGRGYTF	TGTGCCAGCAGCTTAGGGCAGGGGGGGAGAGGCTACACCTTC
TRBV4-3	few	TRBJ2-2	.	CASSQGGQLNTGELFF	TGCGCCAGCAGCCAGGGGGGACAGTTGAACACCGGGGAGCTGTTTTTT
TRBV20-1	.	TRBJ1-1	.	CSASGVFANTEAFF	TGCAGTGCTTCAGGGGTTTTCGCGAACACTGAAGCTTTCTTT
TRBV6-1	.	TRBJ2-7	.	CASSEREFYEQYF	TGTGCCAGCAGTGAAAGGGAGTTCTACGAGCAGTACTTC
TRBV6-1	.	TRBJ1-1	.	CASKGANTEAFF	TGTGCCAGCAAGGGAGCAAACACTGAAGCTTTCTTT
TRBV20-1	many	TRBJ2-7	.	CSATPEWEQYF	TGCAGTGCCACCCCGGAATGGGAGCAGTACTTC
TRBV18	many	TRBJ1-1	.	CASSPISDTEAFF	TGTGCCAGCTCACCCATAAGCGACACTGAAGCTTTCTTT
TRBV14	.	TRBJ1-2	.	CASSPSTGWTYGGYTF	TGTGCCAGCAGCCCCTCGACAGGTTGGACGTATGGTGGCTACACCTTC
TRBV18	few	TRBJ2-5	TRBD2	CASSGDEAGGQETQYF	TGTGCCAGCTCAGGAGATGAAGCGGGGGGACAAGAGACCCAGTACTTC
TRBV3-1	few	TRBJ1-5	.	CASSLDRKQGQPQHF	TGTGCCAGCAGCCTAGATCGAAAACAAGGGCAGCCCCAGCATTTT
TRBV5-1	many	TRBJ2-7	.	CASSQNTDEQYF	TGCGCCAGCAGCCAAAACACCGACGAGCAGTACTTC
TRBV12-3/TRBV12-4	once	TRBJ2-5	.	CASSLGRRGETQYF	TGTGCCAGCAGTTTGGGCAGGAGGGGGGAGACCCAGTACTTC
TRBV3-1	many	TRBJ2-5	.	CASSQLETQYF	TGTGCCAGCAGCCAATTGGAGACCCAGTACTTC
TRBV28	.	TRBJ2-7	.	CASSSREGGSGYEQYF	TGTGCCAGCAGTTCAAGGGAGGGGGGTTCCGGCTACGAGCAGTACTTC
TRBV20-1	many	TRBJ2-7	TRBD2	CSARLAGALYEQYF	TGCAGTGCTAGACTAGCGGGAGCTCTGTACGAGCAGTACTTC
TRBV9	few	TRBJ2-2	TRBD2	CASSVGTSGNTGELFF	TGTGCCAGCAGCGTTGGGACTAGCGGGAACACCGGGGAGCTGTTTTTT
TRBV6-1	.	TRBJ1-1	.	CASIGQFREAFF	TGTGCCAGCATTGGACAGTTCCGGGAGGCTTTCTTT
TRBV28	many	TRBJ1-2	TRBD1	CASSLGTGIWGYTF	TGTGCCAGCAGTTTAGGGACAGGGATTTGGGGCTACACCTTC
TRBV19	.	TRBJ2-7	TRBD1	CARDRQGDTYEQYF	TGTGCCAGGGACCGACAGGGGGACACCTACGAGCAGTACTTC
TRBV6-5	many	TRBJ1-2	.	CASSSGKSLGGYTF	TGTGCCAGCAGTTCAGGGAAGAGTTTAGGTGGCTACACCTTC
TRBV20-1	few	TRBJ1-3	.	CSARPRSMKSYTIYF	TGCAGTGCTAGACCGCGATCGATGAAGAGCTACACCATATATTTT